Below, one TCR beta chain is given with its context. This entry is derived from a study of early T cells in non-severe SARS-CoV-2 infection. In TCRdb, the 5' RACE reads were re-called with MiXCR into one record per CDR3 protein. The sample includes roughly 97,000 distinct CDR3 sequences, 9.5% to 12% of them seen just once. The CDR3 has 18 amino acids. With 2 bases clipped from V and 0 bases from J, the junction kept 7 bases outside the gene matches. CDR1 and CDR2 from the germline V gene are SEHNR and FQNEAQ (reference sequence). The specimen comprised whole blood, sampled at baseline. The TCR originated in an adult who was a healthcare worker with PCR-confirmed SARS-CoV-2 infection or an uninfected control (not recorded which). The chain recombines TRBV7-9 with TRBJ2-3, with TRBD2 matching 11 bases. The CDR3 loop reads CASSLTASGGTSTDTQYF. The CDR3 DNA follows: TGTGCCAGCAGCTTAACCGCTAGCGGGGGGACTAGCACAGATACGCAGTATTTT.